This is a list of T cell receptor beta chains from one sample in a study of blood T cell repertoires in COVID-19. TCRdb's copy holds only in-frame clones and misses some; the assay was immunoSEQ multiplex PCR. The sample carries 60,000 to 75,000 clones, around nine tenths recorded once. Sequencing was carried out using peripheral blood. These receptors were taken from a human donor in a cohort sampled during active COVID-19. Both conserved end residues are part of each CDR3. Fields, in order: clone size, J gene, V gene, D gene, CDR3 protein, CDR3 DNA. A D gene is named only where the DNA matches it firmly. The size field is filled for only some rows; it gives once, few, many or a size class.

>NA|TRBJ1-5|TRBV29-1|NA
CSVVANQPQHF
TGCAGCGTTGTCGCGAATCAGCCCCAGCATTTT
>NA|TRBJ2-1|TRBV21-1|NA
CASSNKLAGSPSYNEQFF
TGTGCCAGCAGCAATAAGTTGGCCGGGAGCCCTTCCTACAATGAGCAGTTCTTC
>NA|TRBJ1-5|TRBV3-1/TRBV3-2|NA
CASSERQSNQPQHF
TGTGCCAGCAGCGAGAGACAGTCCAATCAGCCCCAGCATTTT
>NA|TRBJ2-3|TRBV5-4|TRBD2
CASSVGTSGTDTQYF
TGTGCCAGCAGCGTCGGGACTAGCGGGACAGATACGCAGTATTTT
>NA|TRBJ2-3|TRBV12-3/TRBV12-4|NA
CASSLAGGDTQYF
TGTGCCAGCAGTTTAGCGGGAGGAGATACGCAGTATTTT
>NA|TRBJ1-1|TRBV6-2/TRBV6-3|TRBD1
CASSPAGTGWGAFF
TGTGCCAGCAGTCCAGCCGGGACAGGGTGGGGAGCTTTCTTT
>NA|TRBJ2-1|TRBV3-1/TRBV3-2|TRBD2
CASSQEGLAGGNEQFF
TGTGCCAGCAGCCAAGAGGGACTAGCGGGGGGTAATGAGCAGTTCTTC
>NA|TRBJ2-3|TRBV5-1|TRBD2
CASSLAASGKTDTQYF
TGCGCCAGCAGCTTGGCGGCTAGCGGGAAAACAGATACGCAGTATTTT
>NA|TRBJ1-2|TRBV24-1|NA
CATSDGQTRYGYTF
TGTGCCACCAGTGATGGACAGACCCGCTATGGCTACACCTTC
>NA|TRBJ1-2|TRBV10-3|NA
CAISDSQAYGYTF
TGTGCCATCAGTGACTCGCAGGCCTATGGCTACACCTTC
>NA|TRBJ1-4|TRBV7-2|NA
CASSRPRDTANEKLFF
TGTGCCAGCAGTCGTCCCAGGGACACGGCTAATGAAAAACTGTTTTTT
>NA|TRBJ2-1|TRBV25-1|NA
CASSQVAHNEQFF
TGTGCCAGCAGTCAGGTTGCGCACAATGAGCAGTTCTTC
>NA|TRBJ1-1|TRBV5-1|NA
CASRPSTANTEAFF
TGCGCCAGCAGGCCGTCAACAGCGAACACTGAAGCTTTCTTT
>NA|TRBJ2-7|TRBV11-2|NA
CASSPQGQYYEQYF
TGTGCCAGCAGCCCCCAAGGACAATACTACGAGCAGTACTTC
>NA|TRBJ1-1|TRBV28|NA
CASRTGGPEAFF
TGTGCCAGCAGGACGGGGGGACCTGAAGCTTTCTTT
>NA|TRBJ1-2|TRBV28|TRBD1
CASSISYRGEGYTF
TGTGCCAGCAGTATCTCTTACAGGGGCGAGGGCTACACCTTC
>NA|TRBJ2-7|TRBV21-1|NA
CASSKGLAGGPVYEQYF
TGTGCCAGCAGCAAGGGGCTAGCGGGAGGGCCCGTCTACGAGCAGTACTTC
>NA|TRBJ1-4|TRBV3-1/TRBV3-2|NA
CASSQESAGNEKLFF
TGTGCCAGCAGCCAAGAATCGGCGGGAAATGAAAAACTGTTTTTT
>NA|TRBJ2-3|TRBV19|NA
CASSISSGASTDTQYF
TGTGCCAGTAGTATCAGCAGCGGAGCTAGCACAGATACGCAGTATTTT
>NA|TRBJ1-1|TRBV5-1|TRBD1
CASSLGGQGRVNTEAFF
TGCGCCAGCAGCTTGGGAGGACAGGGTCGAGTGAACACTGAAGCTTTCTTT
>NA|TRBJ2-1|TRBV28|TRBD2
CAGQPSGGSYNEQFF
TGTGCCGGCCAACCTAGCGGAGGCTCCTACAATGAGCAGTTCTTC
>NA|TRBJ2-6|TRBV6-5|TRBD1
CASRYLTGAGANVLTF
TGTGCCAGCAGATACTTAACAGGGGCTGGGGCCAACGTCCTGACTTTC
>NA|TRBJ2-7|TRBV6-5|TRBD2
CASSPRTSGYEQYF
TGTGCCAGCAGTCCGAGGACTAGCGGCTACGAGCAGTACTTC
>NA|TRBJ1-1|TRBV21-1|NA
CASSKTSTGGVVGEAFF
TGTGCCAGCAGCAAAACCTCGACAGGGGGTGTGGTAGGTGAAGCTTTCTTT
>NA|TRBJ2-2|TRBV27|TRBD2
CASRTLAGGTGELFF
TGTGCCAGCAGAACACTAGCGGGAGGCACCGGGGAGCTGTTTTTT
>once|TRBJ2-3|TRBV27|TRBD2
CASSSSSGSGTDTQYF
TGTGCCAGCAGTTCCTCTAGCGGGAGTGGGACAGATACGCAGTATTTT
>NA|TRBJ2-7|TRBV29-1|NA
CSVTGSSSYEQYF
TGCAGCGTAACAGGGTCAAGCTCCTACGAGCAGTACTTC
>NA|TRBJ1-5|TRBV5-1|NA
CASSLALSHSYSNQPQHF
TGCGCCAGCAGCTTGGCCCTTTCACACAGCTATAGCAATCAGCCCCAGCATTTT
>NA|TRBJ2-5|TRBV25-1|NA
CASSEGGRGGRETQYF
TGTGCCAGCAGTGAAGGCGGGAGAGGGGGTCGGGAGACCCAGTACTTC
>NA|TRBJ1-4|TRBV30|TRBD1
CAWSTGQGREKLFF
TGTGCCTGGAGTACGGGACAGGGGAGGGAAAAACTGTTTTTT
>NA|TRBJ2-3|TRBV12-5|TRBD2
CASGSTTSGSGDTQYF
TGTGCTAGTGGCTCCACGACTAGCGGGAGTGGAGATACGCAGTATTTT
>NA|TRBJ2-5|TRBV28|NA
CASRGLGTQYF
TGTGCCAGCCGCGGCCTAGGGACCCAGTACTTC
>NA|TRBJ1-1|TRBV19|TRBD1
CASSRDRGWTEAFF
TGTGCCAGTAGTAGGGACAGGGGCTGGACTGAAGCTTTCTTT
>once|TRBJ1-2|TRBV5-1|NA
CASSPRGHPQGDGYTF
TGCGCCAGCAGCCCCAGGGGACACCCTCAAGGTGATGGCTACACCTTC